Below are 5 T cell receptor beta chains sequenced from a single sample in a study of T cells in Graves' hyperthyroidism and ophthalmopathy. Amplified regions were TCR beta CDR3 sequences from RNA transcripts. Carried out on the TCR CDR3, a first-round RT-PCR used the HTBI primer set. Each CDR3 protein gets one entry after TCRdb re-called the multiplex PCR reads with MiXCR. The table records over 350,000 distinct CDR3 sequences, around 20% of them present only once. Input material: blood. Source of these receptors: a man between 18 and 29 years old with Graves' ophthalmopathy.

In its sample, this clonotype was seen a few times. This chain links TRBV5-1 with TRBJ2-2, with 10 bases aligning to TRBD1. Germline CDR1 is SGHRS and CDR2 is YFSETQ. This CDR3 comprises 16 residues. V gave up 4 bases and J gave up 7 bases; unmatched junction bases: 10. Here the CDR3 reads CASSVTGTGEVGELFF. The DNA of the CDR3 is TGCGCCAGCAGCGTTACCGGGACAGGGGAAGTCGGGGAGCTGTTTTTT.

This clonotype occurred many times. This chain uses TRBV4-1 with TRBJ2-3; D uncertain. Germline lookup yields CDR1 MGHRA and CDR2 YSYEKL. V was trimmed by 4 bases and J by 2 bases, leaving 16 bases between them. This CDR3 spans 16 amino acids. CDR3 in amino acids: CASSLGMPENTDTQYF. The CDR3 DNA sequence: TGCGCCAGCAGCCTTGGGATGCCGGAAAACACAGATACGCAGTATTTT.

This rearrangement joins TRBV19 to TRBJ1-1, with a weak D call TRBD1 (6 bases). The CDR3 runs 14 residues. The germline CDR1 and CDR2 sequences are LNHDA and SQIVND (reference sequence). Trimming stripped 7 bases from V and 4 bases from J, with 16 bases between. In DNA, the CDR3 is TGTGCCAGTACCCCCTGGGGGGCCCCCACTGAAGCTTTCTTT. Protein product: CASTPWGAPTEAFF.

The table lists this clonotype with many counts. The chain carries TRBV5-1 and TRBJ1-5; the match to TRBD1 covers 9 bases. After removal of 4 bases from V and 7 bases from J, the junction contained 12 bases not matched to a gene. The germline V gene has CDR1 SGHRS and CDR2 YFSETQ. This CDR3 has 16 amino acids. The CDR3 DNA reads TGCGCCAGCAGCCCACAGGGGGCGAGTTTTGGACAGCCCCAGCATTTT. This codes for CASSPQGASFGQPQHF. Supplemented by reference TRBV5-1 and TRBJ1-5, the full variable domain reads KAGVTQTPRYLIKTRGQQVTLSCSPISGHRSVSWYQQTPGQGLQFLFEYFSETQRNKGNFPGRFSGRQFSNSRSEMNVSTLELGDSALYLCASSPQGASFGQPQHFGDGTRLSIL.

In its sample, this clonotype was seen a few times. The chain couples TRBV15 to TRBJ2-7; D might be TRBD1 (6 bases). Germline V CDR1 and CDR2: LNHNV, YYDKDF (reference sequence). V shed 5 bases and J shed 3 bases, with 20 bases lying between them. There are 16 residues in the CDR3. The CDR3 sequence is CATSPSRDMELYEQYF. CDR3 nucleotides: TGTGCCACCAGCCCCTCCCGGGACATGGAGCTCTACGAGCAGTACTTC.